The entry that follows covers one TCR beta chain sequence. The sample belongs to a study of T cell changes during pregnancy in multiple sclerosis. The V gene's germline CDR1 is GTSNPN and CDR2 SVGIG (reference sequence). Trimming cost V 0 bases and J 0 bases, with 3 bases left between them. The CDR3 extends over 14 amino acids. TCRdb's table, derived via immunoSEQ multiplex PCR, lists solely in-frame clones and lacks some. The profile shows tens of thousands of clones, 88% of them singletons. This sequence was found in a female donor with multiple sclerosis, enrolled in a pregnancy study. V and J are TRBV30 and TRBJ2-6; D remains ambiguous. The sequences come from peripheral blood, collected in the first trimester of pregnancy. Written as DNA, the CDR3 is TGTGCCTGGAGTGTCTACTCTGGGGCCAACGTCCTGACTTTC. Its translation is CAWSVYSGANVLTF.